The clone carrying this T cell receptor beta chain showed up just a few times. At the DNA level, this CDR3 is encoded by other sequences in the same sample as well. TCRdb's table, derived via immunoSEQ multiplex PCR, lists solely in-frame clones and lacks some. The data contain a few hundred thousand clones, around 89% of them singletons. The entry originates in a study of blood T cell repertoires in COVID-19. The CDR3 consists of 14 residues. Germline V lookup: CDR1 LGHDT, CDR2 YNNKEL (reference sequence). V lost 2 bases, J lost 1 base, and 8 bases lay in between. Specimen: PBMCs or T cells enriched from blood (not recorded which). This rearrangement joins TRBV3-1 (or the pseudogene TRBV3-2) to TRBJ1-1; possibly TRBD1 for D (5 bases). The TCR sequence derives from a woman in her 40s who had recovered from COVID-19. In DNA form, the CDR3 reads TGTGCCAGCAGCCAACGGCAGGGGAACACTGAAGCTTTCTTT. Amino acids: CASSQRQGNTEAFF.